The 4 T cell receptor beta chains presented below share a single source sample, sequenced in a study of beta chain features in type 1 diabetes. TCRB transcripts that were expressed got sequenced, as all of the isolated RNA had been reverse transcribed. The table came from immunoSEQ multiplex PCR; TCRdb's copy has only in-frame clones and leaves some out. Of more than 300,000 clones listed, 8% to 10% are singletons. General study points: In all four CD4+ subsets, TCRB CDR3 length was significantly, moderately reduced in type 1 diabetes.

These receptors are not linked to any known antigen. The sample taken for sequencing was central memory CD4+ T cells from blood. The origin of the receptors is a man aged 25-40 years with type 1 diabetes.

The genes are TRBV5-1 and TRBJ2-5; 7 bases align to TRBD1. This CDR3 spans 14 amino acids. Looked up from germline, CDR1 is SGHRS and CDR2 is YFSETQ. The junction had 2 bases not matched to a gene; V was cut back by 3 bases and J by 0 bases. The CDR3 spells CASSWGQNQETQYF. The CDR3, as DNA: TGCGCCAGCAGCTGGGGACAGAACCAAGAGACCCAGTACTTC. Using reference TRBV5-1 and TRBJ2-5 for the parts outside the CDR3, the full variable domain is KAGVTQTPRYLIKTRGQQVTLSCSPISGHRSVSWYQQTPGQGLQFLFEYFSETQRNKGNFPGRFSGRQFSNSRSEMNVSTLELGDSALYLCASSWGQNQETQYFGPGTRLLVL.

V is TRBV11-2 and J is TRBJ2-7; 7 positions agree with TRBD1. CDR1 is SGHAT, CDR2 FQNNGV, per germline. With V trimmed by 4 bases and J by 7 bases, 7 bases remained unmatched. CDR3 length: 13 residues. CDR3 coding DNA: TGTGCCAGCAGCTGGGACAGTTCGTTGGAGCAGTACTTC. This sequence encodes CASSWDSSLEQYF. The variable domain in full, completed from reference TRBV11-2 and TRBJ2-7, reads EAGVAQSPRYKIIEKRQSVAFWCNPISGHATLYWYQQILGQGPKLLIQFQNNGVVDDSQLPKDRFSAERLKGVDSTLKIQPAKLEDSAVYLCASSWDSSLEQYFGPGTRLTVT.

In its sample, this clone was seen a few times. The same CDR3 can be traced to other DNA sequences in this sample. The gene calls are TRBV20-1 and TRBJ1-1; a weak D match, TRBD1 (5 bases). The germline V and J ends were trimmed by 5 bases and 3 bases, with 7 bases remaining between them. CDR3 length: 11 amino acids. Germline CDR1 is DFQATT and CDR2 is SNEGSKA (reference sequence). The CDR3 region is CSAPTDTEAFF. Here the CDR3 DNA reads TGCAGTGCTCCGACAGACACTGAAGCTTTCTTT.

This clone was observed a handful of times. The chain joins TRBV29-1 to TRBJ2-5; 11 bases map to TRBD2. Losses at the gene ends were 6 bases for V and 5 bases for J; bases not matched to a gene: 14. Germline V gene data show CDR1 as SQVTM and CDR2 as ANQGSEA. The CDR3 totals 16 residues. This CDR3 is CSVSGTSGLRAETQYF. For the CDR3, the DNA is TGCAGCGTGTCCGGGACTAGCGGTTTGAGAGCGGAGACCCAGTACTTC.